This TCR beta chain derives from a study of shared T cell receptors in the human thymus. This CDR3 spans 17 amino acids. Germline V CDR1 and CDR2: SNHLY, FYNNEI. V lost 1 base, J lost 1 base, and 15 bases lay in between. This clone was picked up one time. Some clones are missing from TCRdb's copy, which holds only in-frame ones; the method was immunoSEQ multiplex PCR. The table has approximately 660,000 clones, approximately 87% seen once. These data were also reused for a study on human thymus T cells.

Sequenced sample: thymocytes. This receptor was taken from a boy under three years old with a congenital heart defect. This sequence joins TRBV2 and TRBJ2-3; maybe TRBD2 (6 bases). The CDR3 region has the DNA TGTGCCAGCAGTGAAGGGGTAGGCGGGGACGGCACAGATACGCAGTATTTT. Its protein product is CASSEGVGGDGTDTQYF. Full variable domain (rest looked up from reference TRBV2 and TRBJ2-3): EPEVTQTPSHQVTQMGQEVILRCVPISNHLYFYWYRQILGQKVEFLVSFYNNEISEKSEIFDDQFSVERPDGSNFTLKIRSTKLEDSAMYFCASSEGVGGDGTDTQYFGPGTRLTVL.